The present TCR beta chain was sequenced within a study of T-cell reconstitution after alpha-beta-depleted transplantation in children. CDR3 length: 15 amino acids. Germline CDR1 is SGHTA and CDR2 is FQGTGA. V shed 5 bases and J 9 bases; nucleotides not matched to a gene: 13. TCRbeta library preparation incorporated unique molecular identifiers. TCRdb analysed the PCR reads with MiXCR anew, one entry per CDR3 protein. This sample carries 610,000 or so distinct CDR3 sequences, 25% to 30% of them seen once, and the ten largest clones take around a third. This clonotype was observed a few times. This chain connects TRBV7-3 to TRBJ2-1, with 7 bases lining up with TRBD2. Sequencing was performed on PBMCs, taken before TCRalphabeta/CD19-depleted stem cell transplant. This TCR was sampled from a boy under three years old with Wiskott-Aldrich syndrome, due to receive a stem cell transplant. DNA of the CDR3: TGTGCCAGCAGCCGTAAACTAGCTGGGGAGGGTGAGCAGTTCTTC. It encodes CASSRKLAGEGEQFF. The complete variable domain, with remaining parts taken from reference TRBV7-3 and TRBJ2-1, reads GAGVSQTPSNKVTEKGKYVELRCDPISGHTALYWYRQSLGQGPEFLIYFQGTGAADDSGLPNDRFFAVRPEGSVSTLKIQRTERGDSAVYLCASSRKLAGEGEQFFGPGTRLTVL.